One sample yielded the 15 T cell receptor beta chains listed below, sequenced in a study of tumor-infiltrating lymphocytes in oesophageal squamous cell carcinoma (dated by TCRdb to the mid-2010s). Library method: PCR. Sequencing was carried out with an Illumina HiSeq 2000. The public reads were run again by TCRdb, first through fastp at Q25 and then through MiXCR, and only productive beta chains were kept. Each entry merges the rows of one CDR3 protein and shows their most common DNA and genes. Present in this sample are about 20,000 distinct CDR3 sequences, approximately 46% of which were seen just once. Around a sixth of the sample goes to the ten largest clones. The material sequenced was normal esophageal tissue next to the tumor. The receptor source for this set is a female donor with esophageal squamous cell carcinoma.

By proportion, this clonotype is medium-sized. This sequence joins TRBV7-9 and TRBJ2-1, with 7 bases matching TRBD2. This CDR3 region has 16 residues. V shed 2 bases, J shed 0 bases, and the junction held 4 bases outside the gene matches. In germline, CDR1 is SEHNR, CDR2 FQNEAQ (reference sequence). CDR3 in DNA: TGTGCCAGCAGCTTAAGGGAGGGGAGCTCCTACAATGAGCAGTTCTTC. Its translation: CASSLREGSSYNEQFF.

Points on this clonotype: The CDR3 does not close with the conserved phenylalanine or tryptophan, likely indicating a read error. No DNA is shown, since the ends of the CDR3 on it are uncertain; the CDR3 is the one TCRdb lists. The rearrangement uses TRBV7-9 and TRBJ2-1; no check of the table's D call, TRBD1, against the DNA was made. CDR1 is SEHNR and CDR2 is FQNEAQ in the germline V gene (reference sequence). The CDR3 is made up of 15 amino acids, end residues included. The CDR3 sequence: CASIYTGDYGYTFGS.

The chain employs TRBV7-3 and TRBJ1-1; 8 nucleotides agree with TRBD1. This CDR3 has 17 residues. V gave up 6 bases and J gave up 2 bases; unmatched junction bases: 14. In germline, CDR1 is SGHTA, CDR2 FQGTGA. As DNA, the CDR3 is TGTGCCAGCAGGCTACAGGGGGATCTGATACTAAACACTGAAGCTTTCTTT. Protein: CASRLQGDLILNTEAFF.

Note on this clonotype: Germline and junction disagree at one end, which may indicate a read error. This sequence joins TRBV6-4 and TRBJ2-6, with D unresolved. This CDR3 has 13 amino acids. The germline V gene has CDR1 MRHNA and CDR2 SNTAGT. CDR3 amino acids: CASRDSGANVLTF. DNA of the CDR3: TGTGCCAGCAGGGACTCTGGGGCCAACGTCCTGACTTTC.

The chain is built from TRBV11-3 and TRBJ2-7; 11 bases fit TRBD2. The DNA end lines up better with TRBJ2-1; the J call may be wrong. Germline loops: CDR1 SGHNT, CDR2 YENEEA. The CDR3 spans 15 residues. Written as DNA, the CDR3 is TGTGCCAGCAGCCCTTATAGCGGGGGGGCAAATGAGCAGTTCTTC. As protein: CASSPYSGGANEQFF.

The chain joins TRBV12-3 or TRBV12-4 to TRBJ2-5; the D gene could be TRBD1 or TRBD2 (5 bases each). The tail of the sequence fits TRBJ2-7 better, so the J call may be wrong. This CDR3 has 15 residues. The CDR3 DNA reads TGTGCCAGCAGTAACCTCCGGGACGGGACCTACGAGCAGTACTTC. This translates into CASSNLRDGTYEQYF.

The CDR3 sequence is CASSRGTNEKLFF. Here the CDR3 DNA reads TGTGCCAGCAGCCGAGGGACTAATGAAAAACTGTTTTTT. The chain recombines TRBV12-3 or TRBV12-4 with TRBJ1-4; D call uncertain. Trimming removed 6 bases from V and 2 bases from J, with 7 bases in between. CDR3 length: 13 amino acids.

V usage is TRBV23-1 and J usage is TRBJ2-3; TRBD2 might be the D (6 bases). TRBV23-1 is an open reading frame, and its role is uncertain. Trimming removed 7 bases from V and 0 bases from J, with 23 bases in between. There are 18 residues in the CDR3. The CDR3 sequence is CASTIGGMGLASTDTQYF. Here the CDR3 DNA reads TGCGCCAGCACAATCGGAGGGATGGGCCTTGCTAGCACAGATACGCAGTATTTT.

V usage is TRBV6-1 and J usage is TRBJ2-3; maybe TRBD2 (6 bases). The ends were cut back, 2 bases at V and 6 bases at J, with 6 bases in the middle. Germline V gene data show CDR1 as MNHNS and CDR2 as SASEGT. The CDR3 extends over 12 amino acids. CDR3 sequence reads: CASSERGDTQYF. Here the CDR3 DNA reads TGTGCCAGCAGTGAACGGGGGGATACGCAGTATTTT.

Turning to this clonotype: This may arise from a read error, as a much more abundant clone is one base away. The chain has TRBV25-1 and TRBJ2-7; D gene uncertain. CDR1 and CDR2 from the germline V gene are MGHDK and SYGVNS. V lost 3 bases and J 7 bases, leaving 19 bases between the germline ends. This CDR3 is 15 amino acids long. CDR3 coding DNA: TGTGCCAGCAGTGATCCGAGAAGGTTCTCCAATGAGCAGTACTTC. Translation gives CASSDPRRFSNEQYF.

The rearrangement links TRBV7-2 to TRBJ2-1; D is possibly TRBD1 (5 bases). The CDR3 is 13 amino acids. V was shortened by 5 bases and J by 3 bases, with 8 bases between the two germline ends. Germline lookup yields CDR1 SGHTA and CDR2 FQGNSA. CDR3 loop: CASSIGHYNEQFF. The CDR3 DNA reads TGTGCCAGCAGCATAGGACACTACAATGAGCAGTTCTTC.

The sample holds many counts of this clonotype. This sequence joins TRBV7-2 and TRBJ1-5; TRBD1 agrees at 8 bases. Germline CDR1 and CDR2: SGHTA and FQGNSA. V was pared by 5 bases and J by 12 bases, with 15 bases of the junction left unmatched. The CDR3 extends over 15 amino acids. The CDR3 nucleotides read TGTGCCAGCAGCCAAGACAGGGGACCCAGGGGTTACCAGCATTTT. It encodes CASSQDRGPRGYQHF.

As concerns this clonotype: Relative to the germline gene, one junction end is altered; a read error may explain this. The rearrangement links TRBV7-6 to TRBJ2-1; D tentatively fits TRBD1 or TRBD2 (6 bases each). The J call is doubtful: the DNA matches TRBJ2-5 better. The CDR3 contains 14 residues. Per germline, CDR1 SGHVS and CDR2 FNYEAQ. Written as DNA, the CDR3 is TGTGCTAGCAGCCCCCCCGGGGGCTGGGAGACCCAGTACTTC. It translates to CASSPPGGWETQYF.

Sample share makes this clonotype medium-sized. This rearrangement joins TRBV7-9 to TRBJ2-7, with D possibly TRBD1 on 5 matching bases. Trimming pared 5 bases from V and 1 base from J, leaving 21 bases between. Germline CDR1 SEHNR, CDR2 FQNEAQ (reference sequence). This CDR3 contains 17 residues. The DNA of the CDR3 is TGTGCCAGCAGCGAACGCGCCGGATTCAGACAGTCCTACGAGCAGTACTTC. Translating it yields CASSERAGFRQSYEQYF.

This chain joins TRBV6-6 and TRBJ2-7, with 10 bases that match TRBD1. The end of the DNA is better explained by TRBJ2-5, so the J call may be wrong. Germline loops: CDR1 MNHNY, CDR2 SVGAGI (reference sequence). This CDR3 contains 16 residues. The CDR3 loop is CASSYRPGQGIGTQYF. The CDR3 coding sequence is TGTGCCAGCAGTTATCGACCGGGACAGGGGATTGGGACCCAGTACTTC.